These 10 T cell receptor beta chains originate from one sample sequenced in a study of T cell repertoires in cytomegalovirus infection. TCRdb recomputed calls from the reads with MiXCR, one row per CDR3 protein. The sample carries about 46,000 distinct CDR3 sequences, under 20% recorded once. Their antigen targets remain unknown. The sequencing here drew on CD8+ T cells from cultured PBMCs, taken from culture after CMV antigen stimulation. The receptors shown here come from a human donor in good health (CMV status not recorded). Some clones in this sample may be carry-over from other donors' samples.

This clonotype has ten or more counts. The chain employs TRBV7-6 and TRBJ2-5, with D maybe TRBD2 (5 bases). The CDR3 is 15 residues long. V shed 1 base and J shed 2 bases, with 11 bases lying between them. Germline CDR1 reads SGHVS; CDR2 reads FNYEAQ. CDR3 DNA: TGTGCCAGCAGCTTAGTGGCTAGCTGGCAAGAGACCCAGTACTTC. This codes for CASSLVASWQETQYF.

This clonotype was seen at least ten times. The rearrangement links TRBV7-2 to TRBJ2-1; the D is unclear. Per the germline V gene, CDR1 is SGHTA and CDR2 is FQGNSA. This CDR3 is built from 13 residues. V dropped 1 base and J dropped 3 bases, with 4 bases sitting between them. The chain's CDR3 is CASSLDGYNEQFF. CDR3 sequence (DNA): TGTGCCAGCAGCTTAGACGGCTACAATGAGCAGTTCTTC. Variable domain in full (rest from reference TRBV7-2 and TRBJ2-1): GAGVSQSPSNKVTEKGKDVELRCDPISGHTALYWYRQSLGQGLEFLIYFQGNSAPDKSGLPSDRFSAERTGGSVSTLTIQRTQQEDSAVYLCASSLDGYNEQFFGPGTRLTVL.

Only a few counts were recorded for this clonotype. The CDR3 sequence is CASSVATGYGGQLGAQETQYF. The DNA of the CDR3 is TGTGCCAGCAGCGTAGCTACTGGTTACGGCGGACAGTTGGGGGCACAAGAGACCCAGTACTTC. V and J are TRBV9 and TRBJ2-5, with D possibly matching TRBD1 (6 bases). The V end lost 0 bases, the J end lost 2 bases, and 29 bases lay between the germline ends. Germline V gene sequence: CDR1 SGDLS, CDR2 YYNGEE. The CDR3 has 21 amino acids.

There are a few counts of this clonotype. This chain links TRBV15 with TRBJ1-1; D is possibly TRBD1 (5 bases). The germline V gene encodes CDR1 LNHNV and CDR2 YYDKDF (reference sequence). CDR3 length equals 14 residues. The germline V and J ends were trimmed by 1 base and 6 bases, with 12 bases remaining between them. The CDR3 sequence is CATSRVVQVPEAFF. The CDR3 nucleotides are TGTGCCACCAGCAGAGTGGTACAGGTCCCTGAAGCTTTCTTT.

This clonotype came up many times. This CDR3 reads CASSFIQSNQPQHF. In DNA form, the CDR3 reads TGTGCCAGCAGTTTTATCCAGAGCAATCAGCCCCAGCATTTT. The chain joins TRBV12-3 or TRBV12-4 to TRBJ1-5; no reliable D call. V was trimmed by 3 bases and J by 1 base, leaving 7 bases between them. This CDR3 contains 14 residues.

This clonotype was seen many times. The CDR3 loop reads CASSPGGAGTQYF. The CDR3 DNA reads TGTGCCAGCAGTCCCGGAGGAGCGGGTACGCAGTATTTT. The chain recombines TRBV28 with TRBJ2-3, with D perhaps TRBD2 (6 bases). CDR1 is MDHEN, CDR2 SYDVKM, per germline. CDR3 length: 13 amino acids. Trimming shortened V by 5 bases and J by 8 bases, and 14 bases separated the two germline ends. Full variable domain (outside the CDR3, taken from reference TRBV28 and TRBJ2-3): DVKVTQSSRYLVKRTGEKVFLECVQDMDHENMFWYRQDPGLGLRLIYFSYDVKMKEKGDIPEGYSVSREKKERFSLILESASTNQTSMYLCASSPGGAGTQYFGPGTRLTVL.

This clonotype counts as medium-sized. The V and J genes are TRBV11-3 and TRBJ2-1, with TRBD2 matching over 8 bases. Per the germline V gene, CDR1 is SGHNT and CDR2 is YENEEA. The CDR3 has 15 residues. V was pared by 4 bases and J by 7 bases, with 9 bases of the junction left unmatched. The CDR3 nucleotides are TGTGCCAGCAGCTCTGGCCCGGGACTAGGGAATGAGCAGTTCTTC. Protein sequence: CASSSGPGLGNEQFF.

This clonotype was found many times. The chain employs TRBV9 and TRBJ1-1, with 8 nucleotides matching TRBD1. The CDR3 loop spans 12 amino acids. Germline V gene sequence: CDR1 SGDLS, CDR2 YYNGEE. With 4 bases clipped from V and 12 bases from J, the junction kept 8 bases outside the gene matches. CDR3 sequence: CASSPGTGGPFF. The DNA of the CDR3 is TGTGCCAGCAGCCCTGGGACAGGCGGCCCTTTCTTT.

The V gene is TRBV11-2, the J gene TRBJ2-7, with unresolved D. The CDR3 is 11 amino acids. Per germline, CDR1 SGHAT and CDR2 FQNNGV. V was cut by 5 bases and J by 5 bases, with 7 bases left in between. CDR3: CASSRLNEQYF. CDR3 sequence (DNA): TGTGCCAGCAGCCGTCTGAACGAGCAGTACTTC.

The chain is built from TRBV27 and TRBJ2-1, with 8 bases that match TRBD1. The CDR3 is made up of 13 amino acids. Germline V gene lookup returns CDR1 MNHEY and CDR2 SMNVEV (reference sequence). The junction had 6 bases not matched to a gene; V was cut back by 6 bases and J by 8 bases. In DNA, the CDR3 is TGTGCCAGCAGCCCCGGACAGGGCGATGAGCAGTTCTTC. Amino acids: CASSPGQGDEQFF.